The T cell receptor (beta chain) described here comes from a study of T cells expressing NK-cell markers. At the level of the study: It was sorted CD3+CD56-NKG2C+, CD3+CD56+NKG2C- and CD3+CD56+NKG2C+ T cells that provided the TCR beta repertoires.

Beta-chain TCR cDNA was generated via 5'RACE template switching with UMIs. TCRdb reprocessed the 5' RACE reads and reports one entry per CDR3 protein, with no DNA. Recorded for this sample: roughly 160,000 distinct CDR3 sequences. The CDR3 is made up of 15 amino acids. CDR1 MNHNS and CDR2 SASEGT come from the germline V gene. The gene calls are TRBV6-1 and TRBJ2-1; TCRdb names TRBD2, which stays unverified in the absence of DNA. The sequence came from a man aged 18-70 years in good health. The material sequenced was blood T cells: a sorted CD56 or NKG2C T cell subset, CD4+ or CD8+ T cells, or bulk PBMC T cells (not recorded which). CDR3 residues: CASSPASGGANEQFF.